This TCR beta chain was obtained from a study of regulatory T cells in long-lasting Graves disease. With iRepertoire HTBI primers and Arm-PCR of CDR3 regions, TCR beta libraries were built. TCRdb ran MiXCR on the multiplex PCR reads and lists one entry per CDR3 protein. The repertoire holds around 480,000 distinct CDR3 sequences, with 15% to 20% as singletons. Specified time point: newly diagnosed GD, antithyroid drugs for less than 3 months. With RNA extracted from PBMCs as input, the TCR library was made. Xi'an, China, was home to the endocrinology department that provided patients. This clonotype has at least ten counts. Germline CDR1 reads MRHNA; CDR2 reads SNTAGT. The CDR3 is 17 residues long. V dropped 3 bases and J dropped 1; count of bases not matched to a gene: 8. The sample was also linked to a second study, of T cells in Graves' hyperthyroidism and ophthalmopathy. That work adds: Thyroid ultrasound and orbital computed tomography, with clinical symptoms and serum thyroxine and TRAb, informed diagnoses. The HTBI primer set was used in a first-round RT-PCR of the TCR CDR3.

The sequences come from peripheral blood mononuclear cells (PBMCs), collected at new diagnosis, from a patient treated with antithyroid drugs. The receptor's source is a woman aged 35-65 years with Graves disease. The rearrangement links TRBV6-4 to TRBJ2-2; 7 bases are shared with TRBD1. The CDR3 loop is CASSEFGQEMNTGELFF. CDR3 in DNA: TGTGCCAGCAGTGAATTCGGACAGGAGATGAACACCGGGGAGCTGTTTTTT.